The clone carrying this T cell receptor beta chain has just a few counts. Its antigen is currently unknown. One end of the junction varies from germline; a read error may be responsible. This specimen belongs to a study of blood T cells in healthy people across ages. Findings and limits, study-wide: Diversity estimated from one million T cells was considered an underestimate. Measured against age, TCR beta diversity per million T cells decreased in a roughly linear manner.

The CDR3 loop spans 14 amino acids. Germline CDR1 SEHNR, CDR2 FQNEAQ (reference sequence). The second PCR ran about 6 to 11 cycles with a sample-barcoded 5' primer and J-beta primers. A tag from a template-switch adaptor with 12 random nucleotides marked each cDNA molecule. Per-sample output comprised a minimum of 3 million paired-end reads containing CDR3. TCRdb passed the 5' RACE reads through MiXCR, listing each CDR3 protein once. The profile shows about 620,000 distinct CDR3 sequences, more than 20% of them singletons. The receptor was isolated from a man in his 70s in good health. The sequenced sample consisted of blood. The chain is built from TRBV7-9 and TRBJ2-7, with D possibly TRBD2 on 6 matching bases. CDR3 loop: CASSLMSGSYEQYF. Here the CDR3 DNA reads TGCGCCAGCAGCCTGATGAGCGGGTCCTACGAGCAGTACTTC.